Presented here are 6 T cell receptor beta chains from one specimen sequenced in a study of OX40 agonist ivuxolimab in advanced cancers. Using immunoSEQ multiplex PCR, the repertoire was profiled, and TCRdb retains in-frame clones only, with some absent. The data contain roughly 32,000 clones, 85% to 95% of them singletons. The source was CD4+ or CD8+ T cells sorted from blood, collected in a trial of the OX40 agonist ivuxolimab. These receptors all stem from an adult with an advanced solid tumor such as melanoma, head and neck, liver or kidney cancer.

The rearrangement uses TRBV28 and TRBJ2-3, with 12 bases lining up with TRBD2. CDR3 size: 14 residues. Trimming at V came to 2 bases and at J to 14 bases, leaving 8 bases not matched to a gene. Germline values: CDR1 MDHEN, CDR2 SYDVKM. Here the CDR3 reads CASSLGSSGRAPYF. Here the CDR3 DNA reads TGTGCCAGCAGTTTAGGCTCTAGCGGGAGGGCCCCGTATTTT.

The rearrangement links TRBV7-2 to TRBJ2-7, with D perhaps matching TRBD1 or TRBD2 (5 bases each). The V end was cut by 6 bases, the J end by 7 bases, with 19 bases between. CDR3 size: 14 residues. Germline lookup yields CDR1 SGHTA and CDR2 FQGNSA. The CDR3, as DNA: TGTGCCAGCAGAGTAACGTGGGGGAGCGGAGAGCAGTACTTC. Translation: CASRVTWGSGEQYF.

The chain combines TRBV5-1 with TRBJ2-3; weak D call: TRBD1 (6 bases). The germline V gene has CDR1 SGHRS and CDR2 YFSETQ. Between the trimmed V and J ends, which lost 3 bases and 3 bases, there was a span of 8 bases. The CDR3 has 13 amino acids. CDR3 nucleotide sequence: TGCGCCAGCAGCTCCCAGGGGACAGATACGCAGTATTTT. Amino acid sequence: CASSSQGTDTQYF.

The rearrangement uses TRBV27 and TRBJ1-1; 9 bases line up with TRBD1. V was clipped by 5 bases and J by 3 bases; unmatched bases: 1. Germline V gene lookup returns CDR1 MNHEY and CDR2 SMNVEV (reference sequence). The CDR3 totals 13 residues. CDR3 coding DNA: TGTGCCAGCAGTGACAGGGGGTACACTGAAGCTTTCTTT. Translated, it gives CASSDRGYTEAFF.

The V and J genes are TRBV7-6 and TRBJ2-5; 12 bases are shared with TRBD2. The length of the CDR3 is 18 residues. V lost 1 base and J lost 3; bases outside the gene matches: 9. In germline, CDR1 is SGHVS, CDR2 FNYEAQ. Here the CDR3 DNA reads TGTGCCAGCAGCTTAGGATCAATCGGACTAGCGGGGAAAGAGACCCAGTACTTC. This sequence encodes CASSLGSIGLAGKETQYF. Drawing the rest from reference TRBV7-6 and TRBJ2-5, the complete variable domain is GAGVSQSPRYKVTKRGQDVALRCDPISGHVSLYWYRQALGQGPEFLTYFNYEAQQDKSGLPNDRFSAERPEGSISTLTIQRTEQRDSAMYRCASSLGSIGLAGKETQYFGPGTRLLVL.

This chain links TRBV18 with TRBJ2-5, with D possibly being TRBD1 (6 bases). TRBJ2-7 explains the end of the DNA better; the J call may be wrong. Germline V lookup: CDR1 KGHSH, CDR2 LQKENI. The CDR3 has 14 amino acids. CDR3 bases: TGTGCCAGCTCACTGGGGCAGGGGATCTACGAGCAGTACTTC. Residues: CASSLGQGIYEQYF.